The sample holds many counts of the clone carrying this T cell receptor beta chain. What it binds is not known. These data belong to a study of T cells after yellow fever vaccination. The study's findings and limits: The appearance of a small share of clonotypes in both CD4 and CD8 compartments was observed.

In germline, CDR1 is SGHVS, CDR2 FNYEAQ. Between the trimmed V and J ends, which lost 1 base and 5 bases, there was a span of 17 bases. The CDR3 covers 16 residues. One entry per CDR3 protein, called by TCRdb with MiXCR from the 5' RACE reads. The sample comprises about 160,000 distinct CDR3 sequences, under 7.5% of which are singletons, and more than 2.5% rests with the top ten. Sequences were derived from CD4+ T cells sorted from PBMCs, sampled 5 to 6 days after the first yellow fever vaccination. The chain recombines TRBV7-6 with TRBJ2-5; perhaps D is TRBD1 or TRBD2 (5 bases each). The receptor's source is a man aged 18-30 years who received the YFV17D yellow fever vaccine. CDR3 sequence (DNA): TGTGCCAGCAGCTTAGGGGGACCAGCGTCGGGGGAGACCCAGTACTTC. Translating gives CASSLGGPASGETQYF. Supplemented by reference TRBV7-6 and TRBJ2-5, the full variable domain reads GAGVSQSPRYKVTKRGQDVALRCDPISGHVSLYWYRQALGQGPEFLTYFNYEAQQDKSGLPNDRFSAERPEGSISTLTIQRTEQRDSAMYRCASSLGGPASGETQYFGPGTRLLVL.